The T cell receptor beta chain described here comes from a study of blood T cell repertoires in COVID-19. About the research overall: COVID-19 samples, acute and convalescent, were from the United States, Italy and Spain. In each case, the material was cDNA or gDNA derived from T cells, B-cell-depleted T cells, or PBMCs.

The CDR3 is 15 residues long. Between the trimmed V and J ends, which lost 0 bases and 5 bases, there was a span of 11 bases. Germline-derived CDR1 and CDR2 are LGHNA and YSLEER. In the authors' methods: Amplified reference gene primers provided the basis for estimating nucleated cell counts. Generated by immunoSEQ multiplex PCR, the TCRdb table keeps only in-frame clones and is missing some. The V and J calls and clone size come from that table; D and trimming were worked out from the DNA. The repertoire includes some 160,000 clones, roughly 80% of them detected once, and 2% to 2.5% sits in the top ten.

The J gene is TRBJ1-5, the V gene TRBV4-3; possible D gene TRBD1, 5 bases. The TCR was taken from a woman of 80 years or more with acute or convalescent COVID-19. The sample comprised peripheral blood. The CDR3 here is CASSQDRQGDQPQHF. CDR3 in DNA: TGCGCCAGCAGCCAAGATAGGCAGGGCGATCAGCCCCAGCATTTT.